This T cell receptor beta chain was observed in a study of blood T cell repertoires in COVID-19 (dated by TCRdb to 2020 to 2022). Context from the whole study: Collaborator samples came from the United States, Italy and Spain and covered acute and convalescent phases of COVID-19. The material from the prospective study consisted of cDNA or gDNA derived from T cells, B-cell-depleted T cells, or PBMCs. Subjects who had been exposed to COVID-19, were actively infected with it, or had recovered from it provided the deeply sampled blood TCRbeta repertoires that made up the dataset. A freely available public database, intended as a resource for researchers studying the immune response to SARS-CoV-2, is where the repertoires were released. The samples were drawn from two sources: the first 160 participants of the ongoing ImmuneRACE study, and 950 to 1,500 subjects contributed by 6 global collaborators. The sample metadata nearly always contained a de-identified subject ID, COVID-19 status, age in years and sex. Where HLA class I and class II types were available, the types were taken from metadata supplied by the sample provider, not from assay-based typing.

Via the germline V gene, CDR1 is MDHEN and CDR2 SYDVKM. Spanning cysteine to phenylalanine, the CDR3 consists of 15 amino acids. The read is trimmed to its CDR3 DNA, 45 bases read in frame from base 1. The germline ends are 10 bases apart after V is trimmed by 7 bases and J by 0 bases. TCRbeta CDR3 regions were amplified from genomic DNA by means of the immunoSEQ Assay, a bias-controlled multiplex PCR. In the authors' own workflow: The number of nucleated cells in each sample was estimated from the amplification of reference gene primers within the assay. To quantify the absolute abundance of each unique TCRbeta CDR3 rearrangement, sequence reads were collapsed and filtered. For each sample, productive Simpson clonality was calculated as the square root of Simpson's diversity index across productive rearrangements. The clones in this table, taken by TCRdb from immuneACCESS, are in-frame only. Not every clone is retained; where verified, under half of the shortfall comes from an unresolved V gene, and the cause of the rest is unknown. That table gives V, J and clone size, and the DNA gave D and trimming. A total of about 180,000 clones appear in this sample, 88% of them only once. Of the sample, about 4.1% falls within the top ten clones.

Collaborating institutions collected whole blood in K2EDTA tubes following their own protocols. For TCRbeta analysis, collaborator samples were shipped as frozen whole blood, as isolated PBMCs, or as DNA extracted from either sample type. What the authors observed across the whole study: How much clinical and demographic metadata was included differed by source and by participant, and the metadata was provided uncurated.

Note on this clone: This receptor's antigen is unknown. The input lacks base qualities; no much larger clone sits a single base away.

Sequenced sample: peripheral blood. The receptor's source is a woman aged 25 to 39 with acute or convalescent COVID-19. This sequence uses TRBV28 and TRBJ2-6; the D gene identity is not certain. The CDR3 protein: CASNVLGSGANVLTF. The DNA is TGTGCCAGCAATGTCCTCGGCTCTGGGGCCAACGTCCTGACTTTC. The full variable domain, with segments outside the CDR3 supplied by the reference TRBV28 and TRBJ2-6 proteins, appears as DVKVTQSSRYLVKRTGEKVFLECVQDMDHENMFWYRQDPGLGLRLIYFSYDVKMKEKGDIPEGYSVSREKKERFSLILESASTNQTSMYLCASNVLGSGANVLTFGAGSRLTVL.